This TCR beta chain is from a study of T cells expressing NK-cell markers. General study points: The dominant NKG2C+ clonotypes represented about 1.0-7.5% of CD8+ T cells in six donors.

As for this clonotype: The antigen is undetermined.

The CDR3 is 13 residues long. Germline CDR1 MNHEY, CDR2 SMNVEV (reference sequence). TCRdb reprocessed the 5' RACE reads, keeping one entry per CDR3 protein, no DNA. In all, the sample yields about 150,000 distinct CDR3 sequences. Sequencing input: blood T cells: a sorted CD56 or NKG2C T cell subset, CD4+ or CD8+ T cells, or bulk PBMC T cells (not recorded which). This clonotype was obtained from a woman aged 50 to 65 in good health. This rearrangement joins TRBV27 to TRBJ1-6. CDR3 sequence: CASSFTSNSPLHF.